This T cell receptor beta chain was sequenced during a study of shared clonotypes between healthy human individuals. From germline, CDR1 is MDHEN and CDR2 SYDVKM. This CDR3 spans 12 amino acids. V lost 6 bases and J lost 0, with 5 bases in between. Notes on this clone: In the same sample, other DNA sequences code for this CDR3.

Produced via immunoSEQ multiplex PCR; TCRdb's table is partial and in-frame only. The table includes some 2,000,000 clones, approximately 96% detected once. This chain joins TRBV28 and TRBJ1-2; D not certain. The clonotype originates from a man between 18 and 35 years old in good health. Sample: naive CD4+ T cells sorted from blood. Specified subset: CD45RA+ positively selected. The CDR3 DNA is TGTGCCAGCAGCTCTTCTAACTATGGCTACACCTTC. It codes for CASSSSNYGYTF.